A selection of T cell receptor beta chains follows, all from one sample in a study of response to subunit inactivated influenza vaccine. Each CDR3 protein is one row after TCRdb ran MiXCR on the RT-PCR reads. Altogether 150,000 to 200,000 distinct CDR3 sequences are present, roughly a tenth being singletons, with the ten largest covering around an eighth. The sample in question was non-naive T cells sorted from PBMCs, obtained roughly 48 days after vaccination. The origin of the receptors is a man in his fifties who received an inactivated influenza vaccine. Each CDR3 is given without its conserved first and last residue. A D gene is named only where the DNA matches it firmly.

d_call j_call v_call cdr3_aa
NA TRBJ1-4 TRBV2 ASRRYEEKLF
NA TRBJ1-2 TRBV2 ASSEARRDGHGYT
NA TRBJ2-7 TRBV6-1 ASSRLQGKGTYEQY
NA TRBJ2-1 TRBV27 ASSPVGVAYNEQF
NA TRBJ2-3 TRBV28 ASSFSGDTQY
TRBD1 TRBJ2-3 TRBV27 ASSFSGQGFGVDTQY
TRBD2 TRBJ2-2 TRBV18 ASSTIEAGEGTGELF
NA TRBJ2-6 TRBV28 ASSLLASNTKLSGANVLT
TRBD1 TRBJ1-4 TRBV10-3 ASGPGQQNEKLF
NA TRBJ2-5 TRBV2 ASSDNRETQY
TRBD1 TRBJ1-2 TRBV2 ASSASTGNYGYT
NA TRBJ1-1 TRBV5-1 ASSSLGGGRNTEAF
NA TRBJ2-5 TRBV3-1 ASSQASIQETQY
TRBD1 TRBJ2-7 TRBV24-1 ATSLAGGYEQY
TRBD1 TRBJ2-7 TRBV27 ASSLTRQGREQY
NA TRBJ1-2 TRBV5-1 ASSINLAGRDYGYT
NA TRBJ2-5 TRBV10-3 AISESMGGQETQY
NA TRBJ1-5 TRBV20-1 SASGQHLNQPQH
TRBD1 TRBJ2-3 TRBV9 ASSVTGGVTDTQY
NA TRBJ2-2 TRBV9 ASAQGLATGELF
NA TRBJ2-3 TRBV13 ASSLTSSDTQY
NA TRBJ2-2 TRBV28 ASRRRTPGTGELF
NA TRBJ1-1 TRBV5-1 ASSSDRDITTEAF
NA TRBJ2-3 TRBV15 ATIRGTVTDTQY
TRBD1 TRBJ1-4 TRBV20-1 SATPPGQSNEKLF
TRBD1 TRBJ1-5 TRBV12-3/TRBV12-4 ASRTGTQPQH
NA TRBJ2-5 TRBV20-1 SASRDMGGETQY
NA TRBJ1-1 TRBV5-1 ASSPHGGVTEAF
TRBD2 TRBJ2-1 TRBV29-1 SVEEGGLAIRSYNEQF
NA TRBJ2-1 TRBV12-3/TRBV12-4 ASSLSGGALNNEQF
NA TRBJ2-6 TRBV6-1 ASSPGRTGSSGANVLT
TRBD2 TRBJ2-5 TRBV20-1 SARDRLAGVRETQY
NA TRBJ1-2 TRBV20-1 SALTWGGGYT
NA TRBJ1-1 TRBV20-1 SASQATLMNTEAF
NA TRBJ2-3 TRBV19 ASSIRGTSTDTQY
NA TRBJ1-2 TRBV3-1 ASSQETGTSRNYGYT
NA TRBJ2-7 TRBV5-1 ASRMAGATYEQY
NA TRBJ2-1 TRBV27 ASRFYNEQF
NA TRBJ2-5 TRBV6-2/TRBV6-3 ASSYLGLSTQETQY
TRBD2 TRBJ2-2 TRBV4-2 ASSRGLAGRGGELF
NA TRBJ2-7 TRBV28 ASSPRVGTGSYEQY